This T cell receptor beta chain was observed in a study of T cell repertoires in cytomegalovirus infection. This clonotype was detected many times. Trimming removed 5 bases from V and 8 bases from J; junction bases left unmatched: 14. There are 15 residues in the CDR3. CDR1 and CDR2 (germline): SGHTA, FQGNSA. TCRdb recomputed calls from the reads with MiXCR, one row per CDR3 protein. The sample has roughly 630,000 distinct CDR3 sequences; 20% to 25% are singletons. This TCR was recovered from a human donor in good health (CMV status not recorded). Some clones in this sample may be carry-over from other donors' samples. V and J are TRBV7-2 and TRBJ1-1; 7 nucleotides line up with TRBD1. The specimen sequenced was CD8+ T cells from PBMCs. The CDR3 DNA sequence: TGTGCCAGCAGCCCCTTTACAGGGGTGGAAGAGGAAGCTTTCTTT. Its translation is CASSPFTGVEEEAFF.